This TCR beta chain derives from a study of shared clonotypes between healthy human individuals. Only in-frame clones appear in the TCRdb table, and some are missing; sequencing was by immunoSEQ multiplex PCR. The profile covers millions of clones, with around 95% appearing a single time and more than 0.1% taken by the ten largest. From germline, CDR1 is SGHTA and CDR2 FQGNSA. This CDR3 has 13 residues. After removal of 5 bases from V and 8 bases from J, the junction contained 3 bases not matched to a gene. This sequence originates from a man between 18 and 35 years old in good health. The source material was naive CD4+ T cells sorted from blood. Subset described: CD45RA+ positively selected. The gene calls are TRBV7-2 and TRBJ1-4, with 9 nucleotides matching TRBD1. CDR3 DNA sequence: TGTGCCAGCAGCCCCGGACAGGGGGAAAAACTGTTTTTT. Amino acids: CASSPGQGEKLFF.